Listed below are T cell receptor beta chains from one sample, sequenced in a study of beta chain features in type 1 diabetes. Sequencing was performed with immunoSEQ multiplex PCR; in TCRdb, only in-frame clones are kept and a portion is missing. Among fewer than 450,000 clones, approximately 12% were seen once, and the ten largest hold about 0.016%. Sequencing input: naive CD4+ T cells from blood. These receptors were taken from a woman under 30 with type 1 diabetes. The CDR3 runs from the conserved cysteine through the conserved F or W. The D gene is left open where the match is weak. Clone size is shown for a subset of rows, as once, few, many or a class of expanded clone.

v_gene	abundance	j_gene	d_gene	len	CDR3aa	CDR3nt
TRBV7-8	few	TRBJ2-1	-	16	CASSPLQRARHNEQFF	TGTGCCAGCAGCCCCCTACAGCGGGCCAGACACAATGAGCAGTTCTTC
TRBV5-4	few	TRBJ2-3	-	15	CASSLGGGFTDTQYF	TGTGCCAGCAGCTTGGGGGGGGGCTTCACAGATACGCAGTATTTT
TRBV16	few	TRBJ2-2	-	14	CASKGTSNTGELFF	TGTGCCAGCAAGGGGACTTCGAACACCGGGGAGCTGTTTTTT
TRBV5-1	-	TRBJ2-5	-	15	CASSLVASGFETQYF	TGCGCCAGCAGCTTGGTAGCATCCGGCTTTGAGACCCAGTACTTC
TRBV19	-	TRBJ1-5	TRBD1	16	CASRMTGLGFRQPQHF	TGTGCCAGTAGGATGACAGGGCTAGGTTTTCGACAGCCCCAGCATTTT
TRBV30	few	TRBJ2-3	TRBD2	15	CAWGPTSASTDTQYF	TGTGCCTGGGGCCCCACTAGCGCCAGCACAGATACGCAGTATTTT
TRBV5-1	-	TRBJ2-2	-	14	CASSLGTDTGELFF	TGCGCCAGCAGCTTGGGCACTGACACCGGGGAGCTGTTTTTT
TRBV5-4	-	TRBJ1-2	TRBD1	15	CASSLRQGAIYGYTF	TGTGCCAGCAGCTTGCGGCAGGGGGCAATCTATGGCTACACCTTC
TRBV5-1	-	TRBJ2-1	-	13	CASSLVSNNEQFF	TGCGCCAGCAGCTTGGTGTCTAACAATGAGCAGTTCTTC
TRBV27	few	TRBJ1-3	-	16	CASSSKQGPSGNTIYF	TGTGCCAGCAGCTCTAAACAGGGACCGTCTGGAAACACCATATATTTT
TRBV9	few	TRBJ2-3	TRBD2	16	CASSLLAGLSTDTQYF	TGTGCCAGCAGCCTACTAGCGGGGCTTAGCACAGATACGCAGTATTTT
TRBV15	-	TRBJ2-7	TRBD1	18	CATSKDSRGTGLNYEQYF	TGTGCCACCAGCAAGGATTCTAGGGGGACAGGACTTAACTACGAGCAGTACTTC
TRBV5-1	once	TRBJ2-1	TRBD1	20	CASSLGVKGGSKWSYNEQFF	TGCGCCAGCAGCTTGGGGGTGAAAGGGGGCTCCAAGTGGTCCTACAATGAGCAGTTCTTC
TRBV9	-	TRBJ2-7	TRBD1	15	CASSRRWDRSYEQYF	TGTGCCAGCAGCCGTAGGTGGGACAGATCCTACGAGCAGTACTTC
TRBV7-2	few	TRBJ2-5	-	15	CASSPGRGYQETQYF	TGTGCCAGCAGCCCCGGACGGGGGTACCAAGAGACCCAGTACTTC
TRBV5-4	-	TRBJ2-5	TRBD2	14	CASSFAGRRETQYF	TGTGCCAGCAGCTTTGCCGGGAGGAGGGAGACCCAGTACTTC
TRBV20-1	-	TRBJ2-3	-	11	CRKITSDTQYF	TGCAGAAAAATCACTAGCGATACGCAGTATTTT
TRBV30	-	TRBJ2-2	-	14	CAWSPGVLTGELFF	TGTGCCTGGAGTCCCGGGGTCCTAACCGGGGAGCTGTTTTTT
TRBV12-5	few	TRBJ2-2	TRBD2	15	CASGGLAVNTGELFF	TGTGCTAGTGGGGGACTAGCGGTGAACACCGGGGAGCTGTTTTTT
TRBV29-1	few	TRBJ1-2	TRBD1	15	CSVWDRGIGNYGYTF	TGCAGCGTTTGGGACAGGGGAATTGGGAACTATGGCTACACCTTC